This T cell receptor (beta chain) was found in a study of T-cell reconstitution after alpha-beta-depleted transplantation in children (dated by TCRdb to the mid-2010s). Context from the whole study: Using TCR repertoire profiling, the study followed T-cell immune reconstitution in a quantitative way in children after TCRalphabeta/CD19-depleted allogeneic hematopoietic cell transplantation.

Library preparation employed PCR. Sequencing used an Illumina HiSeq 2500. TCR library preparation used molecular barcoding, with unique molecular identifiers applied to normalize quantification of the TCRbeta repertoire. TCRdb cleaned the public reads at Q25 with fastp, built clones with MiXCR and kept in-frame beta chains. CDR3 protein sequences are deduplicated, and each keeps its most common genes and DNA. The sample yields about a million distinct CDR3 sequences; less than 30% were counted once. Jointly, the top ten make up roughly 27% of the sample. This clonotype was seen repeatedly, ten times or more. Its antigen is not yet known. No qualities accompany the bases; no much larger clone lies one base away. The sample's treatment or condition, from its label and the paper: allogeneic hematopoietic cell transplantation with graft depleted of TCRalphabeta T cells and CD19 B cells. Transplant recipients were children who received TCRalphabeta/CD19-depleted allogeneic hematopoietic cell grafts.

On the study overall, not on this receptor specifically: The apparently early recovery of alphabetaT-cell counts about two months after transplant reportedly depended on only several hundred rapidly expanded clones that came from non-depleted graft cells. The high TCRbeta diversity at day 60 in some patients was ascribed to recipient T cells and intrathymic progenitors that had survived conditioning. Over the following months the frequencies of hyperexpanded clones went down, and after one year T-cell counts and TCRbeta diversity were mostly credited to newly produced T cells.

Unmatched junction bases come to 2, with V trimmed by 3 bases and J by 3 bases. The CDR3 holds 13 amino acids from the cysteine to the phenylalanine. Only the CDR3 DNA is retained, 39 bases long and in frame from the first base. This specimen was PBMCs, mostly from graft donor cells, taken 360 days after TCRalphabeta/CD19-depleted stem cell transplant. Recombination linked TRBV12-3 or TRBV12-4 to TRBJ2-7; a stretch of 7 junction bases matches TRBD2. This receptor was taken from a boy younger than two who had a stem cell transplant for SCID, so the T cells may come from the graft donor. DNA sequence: TGTGCCAGCAGTTTTGGCGGGAGCTACGAGCAGTACTTC. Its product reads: CASSFGGSYEQYF.